A single sample is the source of the 7 T cell receptor beta chains below, sequenced in a study of CD4 T cells in relation to SARS-CoV-2 and coronaviruses. These receptors have no known antigen. Before the COVID-19 pandemic, during about 2010-2019, CD4+ T cells were taken from unexposed donors. After more than eight days of culture, CD4+ T cells were isolated. The protocol was immunoSEQ multiplex PCR, while the TCRdb copy is restricted to in-frame clones and leaves out a portion. The sample lists about 17,000 clones, around 80% occurring once. The sample was CD4+ T cells from PBMCs, cultured in vitro. The receptors originated from a human donor in good health.

V gene TRBV4-3 combines with J gene TRBJ2-1; D is perhaps TRBD1 (5 bases). The CDR3 spans 16 residues. The V end was cut by 0 bases, the J end by 7 bases, with 16 bases between. Germline CDR1 is LGHNA and CDR2 is YSLEER. Here the CDR3 reads CASSQEGLDWTNEQFF. The CDR3 DNA reads as TGCGCCAGCAGCCAAGAGGGGCTAGATTGGACAAATGAGCAGTTCTTC.

The J gene is TRBJ1-1, the V gene TRBV12-3 or TRBV12-4; D not certain. Trimming removed 3 bases from V and 1 base from J, with 3 bases in between. CDR3 length: 12 residues. CDR3 protein: CASSFSNTEAFF. The DNA of the CDR3 is TGTGCCAGCAGTTTTTCGAACACTGAAGCTTTCTTT.

This chain connects TRBV11-2 to TRBJ2-2; a possible D gene is TRBD2 (5 bases). Trimming stripped 4 bases from V and 4 bases from J, with 13 bases between. Germline V CDR1 and CDR2: SGHAT, FQNNGV. CDR3 size: 15 residues. CDR3 protein: CASSSGGLFTGELFF. The CDR3 DNA is TGTGCCAGCAGCTCAGGAGGCCTTTTCACCGGGGAGCTGTTTTTT.

This chain uses TRBV10-3 with TRBJ2-3; D is unresolved. Trimming left V 5 bases short and J 0 bases short, with 6 bases between. Per germline, CDR1 ENHRY and CDR2 SYGVKD. The CDR3 is made up of 13 amino acids. The CDR3 DNA follows: TGTGCCATCAGTATACAGAGCACAGATACGCAGTATTTT. Protein: CAISIQSTDTQYF.

CDR3 sequence: CASSTGQGPSTDTQYF. DNA for the CDR3: TGTGCCAGCAGCACAGGACAGGGACCTAGCACAGATACGCAGTATTTT. V and J are TRBV11-3 and TRBJ2-3, with 8 bases fitting TRBD1. The V and J ends lost 5 bases and 0 bases, in that order; junction bases with no gene match: 7. The CDR3 is 16 residues long. Per the germline V gene, CDR1 is SGHNT and CDR2 is YENEEA.

In its sample, this clone was seen a few times. The V and J genes are TRBV11-2 and TRBJ2-2, with 7 bases identical to TRBD2. The CDR3 runs to 18 residues. Per the germline V gene, CDR1 is SGHAT and CDR2 is FQNNGV. V shed 1 base and J 0 bases; nucleotides not matched to a gene: 8. Here the CDR3 DNA reads TGTGCCAGCAGCTTAGGTTGGCGGGGGACGTCGAACACCGGGGAGCTGTTTTTT. Protein: CASSLGWRGTSNTGELFF.

The J gene is TRBJ2-7, the V gene TRBV5-1; unclear D gene. The CDR3 covers 17 residues. The germline gives CDR1 SGHRS, CDR2 YFSETQ. V gave up 3 bases and J gave up 1 base, with 20 bases separating them. CDR3 protein: CASSSRGPEVGSYEQYF. CDR3 in DNA: TGCGCCAGCAGCTCCCGTGGGCCAGAAGTGGGGTCCTACGAGCAGTACTTC.